One and the same sample provided the 10 T cell receptor beta chains below, sequenced in a study of response to subunit inactivated influenza vaccine. Via MiXCR, TCRdb re-called the RT-PCR reads, giving one row per CDR3 protein. This sample carries some 540,000 distinct CDR3 sequences, approximately 24% of them seen once, and the ten largest clones take under 3.5%. In addition, the sample was reused for a study of T cells expressing NK-cell markers. As that report states: The authors generated TCR beta cDNA through 5'RACE template switching with UMIs.

Sequenced here: CD4+ T cells sorted from PBMCs, sampled approximately 13 days after vaccination. The source of these receptors is a man between 50 and 59 years old who received an inactivated influenza vaccine.

The CDR3 reads CATSDTVNTEAFF. CDR3 DNA: TGTGCCACCAGTGACACGGTGAACACTGAAGCTTTCTTT. The chain uses TRBV24-1 and TRBJ1-1; D is unresolved. Trimming removed 4 bases at V and 0 bases at J, with 5 bases between. CDR1 and CDR2 (germline): KGHDR, SFDVKD. The CDR3 sequence is 13 residues long.

This clonotype was counted ten times or more. J is TRBJ2-3 and V is TRBV5-1, with D unclear. The CDR3 loop spans 12 amino acids. V dropped 6 bases and J dropped 6 bases, with 11 bases sitting between them. Germline values: CDR1 SGHRS, CDR2 YFSETQ. Written as DNA, the CDR3 is TGCGCCAGCAAGGATAGGTCGGATACGCAGTATTTT. This translates into CASKDRSDTQYF. The full variable domain, rest sourced from reference TRBV5-1 and TRBJ2-3, is KAGVTQTPRYLIKTRGQQVTLSCSPISGHRSVSWYQQTPGQGLQFLFEYFSETQRNKGNFPGRFSGRQFSNSRSEMNVSTLELGDSALYLCASKDRSDTQYFGPGTRLTVL.

This clonotype was seen a handful of times. The chain couples TRBV21-1 to TRBJ2-4; the table's D call, TRBD2, has no DNA check behind it. TRBV21-1 is listed as a pseudogene. The CDR3 length is 24 residues. CDR3 nucleotides: TGTGCCAGCAGCAACAAGGGGCGGCTAGCGGGAGGGCCAAAACCGGGTAGGGCCAAAAACATTCAGTACTTC. Translating it yields CASSNKGRLAGGPKPGRAKNIQYF.

The V and J genes are TRBV7-2 and TRBJ2-2, with a possible D match to TRBD1 (5 bases). Per germline, CDR1 SGHTA and CDR2 FQGNSA. The CDR3 runs to 15 residues. The germline V and J ends were trimmed by 6 bases and 6 bases, with 17 bases remaining between them. CDR3 bases: TGTGCCAGCAGGAAAAACAAGGGGTTGGCCGGGGAGCTGTTTTTT. Its translation is CASRKNKGLAGELFF.

This clonotype has a count of ten or more. The chain uses TRBV9 and TRBJ1-3; the match to TRBD1 covers 7 bases. Looked up from germline, CDR1 is SGDLS and CDR2 is YYNGEE. The CDR3 runs to 14 residues. With V trimmed by 4 bases and J by 4 bases, 5 bases remained unmatched. CDR3 in amino acids: CASSSRQGGNTIYF. The CDR3 DNA reads TGTGCCAGCAGCTCCCGACAGGGAGGAAACACCATATATTTT.

The chain has TRBV6-2 or TRBV6-3 and TRBJ2-7; possible D gene TRBD1, 6 bases. Germline loops: CDR1 MNHEY, CDR2 SVGEGT. V shed 2 bases and J shed 1 base, with 9 bases lying between them. The CDR3 consists of 14 residues. The CDR3 DNA is TGTGCCAGCAGTTACAGAGGACAGTCCTACGAGCAGTACTTC. It specifies CASSYRGQSYEQYF.

The chain combines TRBV28 with TRBJ2-1; 8 nucleotides agree with TRBD2. V shed 1 base, J shed 2 bases, and the junction held 7 bases outside the gene matches. This CDR3 has 17 amino acids. Germline values: CDR1 MDHEN, CDR2 SYDVKM. The CDR3, as DNA: TGTGCCAGCAGTTTATCGGGTCTAGCGGGTACCTACAATGAGCAGTTCTTC. Translated: CASSLSGLAGTYNEQFF.

This clonotype was counted a few times. This chain's CDR3 is CASSAVGPRGEKLFF. CDR3 nucleotide sequence: TGTGCCAGCAGTGCTGTGGGGCCTCGGGGTGAAAAACTGTTTTTT. The gene calls are TRBV6-1 and TRBJ1-4; a weak D match, TRBD1 (5 bases). Trimming took 4 bases from V and 7 from J, leaving 16 bases between them. This CDR3 region has 15 residues. CDR1 MNHNS and CDR2 SASEGT come from the germline V gene.

This clonotype was seen more than once but under ten times. The chain is built from TRBV9 and TRBJ2-3, with 8 bases aligning to TRBD2. Germline V gene data show CDR1 as SGDLS and CDR2 as YYNGEE. This CDR3 spans 15 amino acids. The ends lost 4 bases at V and 4 bases at J; junction bases unmatched: 8. The CDR3 DNA follows: TGTGCCAGCAGCCCCCCGGGGGGGGGCTCAGATACGCAGTATTTT. It translates to CASSPPGGGSDTQYF.

This clonotype was counted only a few times. The chain joins TRBV4-3 to TRBJ2-1; tentatively, D is TRBD2 (6 bases). Germline loops: CDR1 LGHNA, CDR2 YSLEER. The CDR3 has 14 amino acids. Deletions cut 3 bases from V and 4 bases from J, with 10 bases between. The CDR3: CASSHGGLYNEQFF. Here the CDR3 DNA reads TGCGCCAGCAGCCACGGGGGACTTTACAATGAGCAGTTCTTC.